This T cell receptor (beta chain) was identified in a study of cytomegalovirus exposure and HLA in healthy donors. The primer mix had 60 Vbeta and 13 Jbeta primers. Data came from immunoSEQ multiplex PCR; TCRdb stores just in-frame clones and leaves some out. The sample has approximately 120,000 clones, 75% to 90% seen once. The origin of this receptor is a woman in her twenties or thirties in good health and CMV-seropositive. Sequenced material: PBMCs.

The CDR3 protein is CATGLAGTTGELFF. CDR3 DNA: TGTGCCACCGGACTAGCGGGGACCACCGGGGAGCTGTTTTTT. J is TRBJ2-2 and V is TRBV10-3; 12 nucleotides line up with TRBD2. Unmatched junction bases numbered 4, after V lost 10 bases and J lost 4 bases. This CDR3 contains 14 residues. Germline lookup yields CDR1 ENHRY and CDR2 SYGVKD.